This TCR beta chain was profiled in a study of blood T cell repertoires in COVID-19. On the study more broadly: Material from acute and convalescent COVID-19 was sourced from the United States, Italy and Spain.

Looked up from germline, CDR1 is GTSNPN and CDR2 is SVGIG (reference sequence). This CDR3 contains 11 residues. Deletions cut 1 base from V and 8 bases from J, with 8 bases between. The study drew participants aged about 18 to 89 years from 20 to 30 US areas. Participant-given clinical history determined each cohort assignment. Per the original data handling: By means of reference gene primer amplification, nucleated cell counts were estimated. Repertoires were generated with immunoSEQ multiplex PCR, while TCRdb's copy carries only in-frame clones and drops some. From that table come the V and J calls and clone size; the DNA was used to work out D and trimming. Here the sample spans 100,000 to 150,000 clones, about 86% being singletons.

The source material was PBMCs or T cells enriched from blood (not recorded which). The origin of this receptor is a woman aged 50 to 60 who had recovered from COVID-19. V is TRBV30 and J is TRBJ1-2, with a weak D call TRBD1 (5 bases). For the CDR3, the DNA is TGTGCCTGGAGTGCAGGGTACGGCTACACCTTC. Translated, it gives CAWSAGYGYTF.